One and the same sample provided the 24 T cell receptor beta chains below, sequenced in a study of T-cell memory formation after mild COVID-19. TCRdb itself ran the 5' RACE reads through MiXCR, one entry per CDR3 protein. Here the sample spans some 290,000 distinct CDR3 sequences, roughly 17% being singletons. Sequenced material: PBMCs or a T cell subset sorted from them (not recorded which). The receptor set was obtained from a man aged 18-30 years who had mild COVID-19 (a few samples of this study predate the infection). Cell type and time point are not known.

The chain couples TRBV6-5 to TRBJ2-1; 9 bases map to TRBD2. Losses at the gene ends were 6 bases for V and 4 bases for J; bases not matched to a gene: 13. From germline, CDR1 is MNHEY and CDR2 SVGAGI. This CDR3 has 17 amino acids. The CDR3 nucleotides read TGTGCCAGCAGAGGGACGGGACGGGCGGGGGGGTACAATGAGCAGTTCTTC. As protein: CASRGTGRAGGYNEQFF.

In this sample, this clonotype turned up a few times. The chain carries TRBV7-2 and TRBJ1-5; D is undetermined. The CDR3 has 15 amino acids. The germline V gene has CDR1 SGHTA and CDR2 FQGNSA. V shed 4 bases and J shed 1 base, with 11 bases lying between them. CDR3 nucleotides: TGTGCCAGCAGCTCATATGGGATAAGCAATCAGCCCCAGCATTTT. It specifies CASSSYGISNQPQHF.

The genes are TRBV12-3 or TRBV12-4 and TRBJ1-5; 10 bases are a match to TRBD1. The CDR3 sequence is 18 residues long. Trimming cost V 7 bases and J 6 bases; bases outside gene matches: 18. DNA for the CDR3: TGTGCCAGCACCTCCTCGACCCCGGGACAGGGGAATGGTCAGCCCCAGCATTTT. This codes for CASTSSTPGQGNGQPQHF.

The table lists this clonotype with a few counts. The CDR3 coding sequence is TGTGCCAGCATGCTTCAGACAGGGGCCCCAGATACGCAGTATTTT. Encoded protein: CASMLQTGAPDTQYF. The chain is built from TRBV7-2 and TRBJ2-3; TRBD1 agrees at 8 bases. The germline CDR1 and CDR2 sequences are SGHTA and FQGNSA. With V trimmed by 7 bases and J by 4 bases, 10 bases remained unmatched. The CDR3 extends over 15 amino acids.

This clonotype was picked up many times. The rearrangement uses TRBV20-1 and TRBJ2-4; TRBD2 matches at 7 bases. This CDR3 contains 15 residues. Trimming at V came to 5 bases and at J to 5 bases, leaving 12 bases not matched to a gene. The germline V gene has CDR1 DFQATT and CDR2 SNEGSKA (reference sequence). The DNA for the CDR3 is TGCAGTGCTTACTCTCCAGGGAGGGCGGAAAACATTCAGTACTTC. The encoded protein is CSAYSPGRAENIQYF.

V and J are TRBV7-2 and TRBJ1-1; the D gene is possibly TRBD1 (5 bases). The CDR3 is 15 amino acids. CDR1 SGHTA and CDR2 FQGNSA come from the germline V gene. Trimming stripped 5 bases from V and 5 bases from J, with 18 bases between. CDR3 sequence: CASSPRGASGTEAFF. The CDR3, as DNA: TGTGCCAGCAGCCCCCGGGGCGCTTCGGGGACTGAAGCTTTCTTT.

The V call is TRBV4-3, the J call TRBJ2-3; TRBD2 might be the D (5 bases). The CDR3 length is 17 residues. Trimming pared 0 bases from V and 4 bases from J, leaving 17 bases between. Germline CDR1 LGHNA, CDR2 YSLEER. CDR3 in amino acids: CASSQDWPSSGADTQYF. In DNA, the CDR3 is TGCGCCAGCAGCCAAGACTGGCCTAGCAGTGGTGCAGATACGCAGTATTTT.

This chain uses TRBV29-1 with TRBJ2-4; the match to TRBD2 covers 7 bases. V trimming: 4 bases; J trimming: 6 bases; junction bases outside the gene matches: 6. In germline, CDR1 is SQVTM, CDR2 ANQGSEA. The CDR3 has 13 residues. The chain's CDR3 is CSVAPGGRNIQYF. CDR3 DNA: TGCAGCGTTGCGCCCGGGGGGAGAAACATTCAGTACTTC.

This clonotype came up many times. The rearrangement links TRBV7-8 to TRBJ2-3; possible D gene TRBD1, 5 bases. Germline CDR1 SGHVS, CDR2 FQNEAQ. The germline V and J ends were trimmed by 5 bases and 2 bases, with 14 bases remaining between them. The CDR3 sequence is 15 residues long. CDR3 loop: CASSALTTATDTQYF. The CDR3, as DNA: TGTGCCAGCAGCGCCTTGACGACAGCCACAGATACGCAGTATTTT. The full variable domain, its missing parts supplied by reference TRBV7-8 and TRBJ2-3, is GAGVSQSPRYKVAKRGQDVALRCDPISGHVSLFWYQQALGQGPEFLTYFQNEAQLDKSGLPSDRFFAERPEGSVSTLKIQRTQQEDSAVYLCASSALTTATDTQYFGPGTRLTVL.

This clonotype was counted ten times or more. The genes are TRBV12-3 or TRBV12-4 and TRBJ2-3; D gene unclear. V was shortened by 1 base and J by 0 bases, with 2 bases between the two germline ends. The CDR3 runs to 13 residues. CDR3 loop: CASSLVSTDTQYF. CDR3 nucleotides: TGTGCCAGCAGTTTAGTGAGCACAGATACGCAGTATTTT.

This clonotype was observed a few times. V gene TRBV7-2 combines with J gene TRBJ2-2; tentatively, D is TRBD2 (7 bases). Germline values: CDR1 SGHTA, CDR2 FQGNSA. This CDR3 is built from 15 residues. V was shortened by 8 bases and J by 0 bases, with 13 bases between the two germline ends. CDR3 sequence reads: CASPRGATNTGELFF. CDR3 DNA sequence: TGTGCCAGCCCCCGGGGGGCCACGAACACCGGGGAGCTGTTTTTT.

The V gene is TRBV4-1, the J gene TRBJ2-1, with TRBD2 matching over 7 bases. The CDR3 totals 14 residues. V trimming: 6 bases; J trimming: 8 bases; junction bases outside the gene matches: 10. The germline V gene encodes CDR1 MGHRA and CDR2 YSYEKL. CDR3 sequence reads: CASRRPGGGDEQFF. For the CDR3, the DNA is TGCGCCAGCAGACGCCCTGGGGGGGGGGATGAGCAGTTCTTC.

For this clonotype: A junction boundary mismatches the germline segment, possibly from a read error. This chain connects TRBV7-6 to TRBJ1-1; 9 bases agree with TRBD1. CDR3 length: 14 residues. Germline V gene sequence: CDR1 SGHVS, CDR2 FNYEAQ. The CDR3 protein is CASSPGTGRNEASF. The CDR3 DNA is TGTGCCAGCAGCCCTGGGACAGGGCGAAATGAAGCTTCCTTT.

CDR3 protein: CASSTGRAQYF. The CDR3 nucleotides read TGTGCCAGCAGTACGGGGCGGGCCCAGTACTTC. This sequence joins TRBV6-6 and TRBJ2-5, with D possibly called TRBD1 or TRBD2 (5 bases each). The CDR3 length is 11 residues. Germline assignment: CDR1 MNHNY and CDR2 SVGAGI (reference sequence). The V gene lost 5 bases and the J gene lost 9 bases, with 10 bases spanning the gap.

The chain has TRBV28 and TRBJ2-7, with 7 bases fitting TRBD2. CDR3 length: 15 amino acids. CDR1 is MDHEN and CDR2 is SYDVKM in the germline V gene. V lost 4 bases to trimming and J lost 6 bases; unmatched junction nucleotides: 12. The CDR3 DNA reads TGTGCCAGCAGTTCCACGACTAGCTCGGCTGTCGAGCAGTACGTC. It encodes CASSSTTSSAVEQYV.

This chain uses TRBV29-1 with TRBJ2-2; no definite D call. The V and J ends lost 7 bases and 3 bases respectively, with 15 bases between them. The CDR3 spans 14 residues. Germline V gene lookup returns CDR1 SQVTM and CDR2 ANQGSEA. DNA for the CDR3: TGCAGCGCTAAGAGTGGTATAGACACCGGGGAGCTGTTTTTT. As protein: CSAKSGIDTGELFF.

The sample holds a few counts of this clonotype. The chain links TRBV6-5 to TRBJ2-7, with D perhaps given as TRBD1 or TRBD2 (5 bases each). The CDR3 has 15 residues. Germline V gene data show CDR1 as MNHEY and CDR2 as SVGAGI. V lost 0 bases and J 3 bases, leaving 12 bases between the germline ends. The DNA for the CDR3 is TGTGCCAGCAGTTACTCGACGGGGCCCCACTACGAGCAGTACTTC. This translates into CASSYSTGPHYEQYF.

This chain uses TRBV7-3 with TRBJ2-3, with TRBD1 identical over 7 bases. Germline V gene data show CDR1 as SGHTA and CDR2 as FQGTGA. With 2 bases clipped from V and 2 bases from J, the junction kept 7 bases outside the gene matches. The CDR3 spans 16 residues. The CDR3 sequence is CASSLSTGTVTDTQYF. In DNA form, the CDR3 reads TGTGCCAGCAGCTTATCAACGGGGACAGTCACAGATACGCAGTATTTT.

The chain couples TRBV12-3 or TRBV12-4 to TRBJ2-5, with D uncertain. Trimming pared 4 bases from V and 1 base from J, leaving 7 bases between. This CDR3 is 13 amino acids long. Here the CDR3 reads CASSSWGQETQYF. The CDR3 DNA is TGTGCCAGCAGTTCCTGGGGCCAAGAGACCCAGTACTTC.

This clonotype was found a few times. The V and J genes are TRBV3-1 and TRBJ2-7; the D gene could be TRBD1 or TRBD2 (5 bases each). The CDR3 length is 15 residues. Per germline, CDR1 LGHDT and CDR2 YNNKEL (reference sequence). Trimming stripped 5 bases from V and 0 bases from J, with 14 bases between. In nucleotides, the CDR3 is TGTGCCAGCAGCTTGGGGGTGTCCCTCTCCTACGAGCAGTACTTC. It translates to CASSLGVSLSYEQYF.

The CDR3 coding sequence is TGTGCCAGCAGTTACGGGGGGCGGCATGGCTACACCTTC. This gives the protein CASSYGGRHGYTF. V and J are TRBV6-5 and TRBJ1-2, with D maybe TRBD1 (6 bases). The CDR3 is 13 amino acids. Germline CDR1 reads MNHEY; CDR2 reads SVGAGI. Trimming cost V 2 bases and J 6 bases, with 10 bases left between them.

This clonotype was observed a few times. V gene TRBV28 combines with J gene TRBJ1-4, with D unresolved. The germline V gene encodes CDR1 MDHEN and CDR2 SYDVKM. The length of the CDR3 is 14 residues. V lost 7 bases and J 5 bases, leaving 14 bases between the germline ends. The CDR3 is CASIEGVRNEKLFF. The DNA of the CDR3 is TGTGCCAGCATCGAGGGCGTGAGAAATGAAAAACTGTTTTTT.

The table lists this clonotype with a few counts. This chain links TRBV7-2 with TRBJ2-5, with D unclear. CDR1 is SGHTA and CDR2 is FQGNSA in the germline V gene. The length of the CDR3 is 13 residues. V was cut by 5 bases and J by 2 bases, with 9 bases left in between. The CDR3 sequence is CASSLDWQETQYF. CDR3 DNA sequence: TGTGCCAGCAGCCTAGACTGGCAAGAGACCCAGTACTTC.

This clonotype occurred many times. The J gene is TRBJ1-5, the V gene TRBV28; 9 bases agree with TRBD1. Germline V gives CDR1 MDHEN, CDR2 SYDVKM. The CDR3 extends over 14 amino acids. J was trimmed by 4 bases and V by 6 bases; bases with no gene match: 4. In DNA form, the CDR3 reads TGTGCCAGCAGAGCACAGGGGGCAAATCAGCCCCAGCATTTT. Protein product: CASRAQGANQPQHF.